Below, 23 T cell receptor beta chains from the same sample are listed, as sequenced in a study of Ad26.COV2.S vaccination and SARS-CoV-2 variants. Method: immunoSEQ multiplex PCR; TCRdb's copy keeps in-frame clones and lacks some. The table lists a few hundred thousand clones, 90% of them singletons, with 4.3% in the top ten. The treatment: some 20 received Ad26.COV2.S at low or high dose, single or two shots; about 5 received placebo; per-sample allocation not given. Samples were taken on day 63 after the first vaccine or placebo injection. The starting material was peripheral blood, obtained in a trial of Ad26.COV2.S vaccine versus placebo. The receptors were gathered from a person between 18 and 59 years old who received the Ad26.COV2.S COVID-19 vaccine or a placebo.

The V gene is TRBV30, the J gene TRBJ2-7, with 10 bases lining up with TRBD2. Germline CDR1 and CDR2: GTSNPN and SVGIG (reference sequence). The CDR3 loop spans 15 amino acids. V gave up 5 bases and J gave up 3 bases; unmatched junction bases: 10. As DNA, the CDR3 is TGTGCCTGGGGCGAGAAGCTAGCGGGGGTCTACGAGCAGTACTTC. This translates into CAWGEKLAGVYEQYF. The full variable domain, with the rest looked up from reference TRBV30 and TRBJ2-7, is SQTIHQWPATLVQPVGSPLSLECTVEGTSNPNLYWYRQAAGRGLQLLFYSVGIGQISSEVPQNLSASRPQDRQFILSSKKLLLSDSGFYLCAWGEKLAGVYEQYFGPGTRLTVT.

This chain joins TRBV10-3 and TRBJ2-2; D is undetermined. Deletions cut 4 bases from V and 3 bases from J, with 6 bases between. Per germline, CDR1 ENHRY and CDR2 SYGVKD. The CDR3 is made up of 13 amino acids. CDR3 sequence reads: CAISGMDTGELFF. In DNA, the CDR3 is TGTGCCATCAGTGGTATGGACACCGGGGAGCTGTTTTTT.

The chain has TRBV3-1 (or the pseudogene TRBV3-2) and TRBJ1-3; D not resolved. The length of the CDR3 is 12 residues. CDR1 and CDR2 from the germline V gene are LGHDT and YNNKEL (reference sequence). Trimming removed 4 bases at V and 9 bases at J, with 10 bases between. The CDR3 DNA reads TGTGCCAGCAGCCTGACCGTGACCACCATATATTTT. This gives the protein CASSLTVTTIYF.

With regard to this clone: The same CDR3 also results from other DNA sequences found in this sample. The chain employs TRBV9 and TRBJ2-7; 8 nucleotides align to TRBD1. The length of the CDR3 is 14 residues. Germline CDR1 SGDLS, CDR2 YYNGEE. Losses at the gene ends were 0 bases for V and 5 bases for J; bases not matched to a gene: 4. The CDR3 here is CASSVGGQGDEQYF. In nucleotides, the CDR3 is TGTGCCAGCAGCGTAGGTGGACAGGGAGACGAGCAGTACTTC.

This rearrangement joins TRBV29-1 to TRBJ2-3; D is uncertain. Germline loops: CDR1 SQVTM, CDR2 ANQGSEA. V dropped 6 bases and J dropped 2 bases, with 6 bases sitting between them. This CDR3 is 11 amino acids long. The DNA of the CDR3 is TGCAGCGTGGATCTCACAGATACGCAGTATTTT. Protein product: CSVDLTDTQYF.

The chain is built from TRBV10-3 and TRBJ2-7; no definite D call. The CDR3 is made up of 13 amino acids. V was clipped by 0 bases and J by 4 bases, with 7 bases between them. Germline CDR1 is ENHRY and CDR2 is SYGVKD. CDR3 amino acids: CAISESWEYEQYF. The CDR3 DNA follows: TGTGCCATCAGTGAGTCTTGGGAATACGAGCAGTACTTC.

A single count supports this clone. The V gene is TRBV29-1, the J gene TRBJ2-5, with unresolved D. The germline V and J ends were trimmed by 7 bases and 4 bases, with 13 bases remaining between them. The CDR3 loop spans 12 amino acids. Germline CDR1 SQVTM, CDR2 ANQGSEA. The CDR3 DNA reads TGCAGCGCTCAGACGGGCCGAGAGACCCAGTACTTC. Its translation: CSAQTGRETQYF.

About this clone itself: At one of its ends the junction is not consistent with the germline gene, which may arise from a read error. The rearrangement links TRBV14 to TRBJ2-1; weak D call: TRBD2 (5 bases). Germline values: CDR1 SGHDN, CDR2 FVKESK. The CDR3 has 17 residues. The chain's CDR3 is CASNQPLGVGGLDEQFF. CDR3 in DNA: TGTGCCAGCAACCAACCGCTAGGTGTAGGAGGACTGGATGAGCAGTTCTTC.

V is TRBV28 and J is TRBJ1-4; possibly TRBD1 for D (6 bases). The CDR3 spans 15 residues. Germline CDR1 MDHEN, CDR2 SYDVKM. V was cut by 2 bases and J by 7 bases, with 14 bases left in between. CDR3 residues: CASSLRSPGVEKLFF. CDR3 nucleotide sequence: TGTGCCAGCAGTTTAAGAAGCCCAGGGGTTGAAAAACTGTTTTTT.

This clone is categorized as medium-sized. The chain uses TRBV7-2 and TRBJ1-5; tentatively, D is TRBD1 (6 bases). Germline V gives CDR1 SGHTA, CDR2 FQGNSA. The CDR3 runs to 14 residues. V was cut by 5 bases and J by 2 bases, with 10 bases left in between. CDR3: CASSPSGGNQPQHF. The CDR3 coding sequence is TGTGCCAGCAGCCCTTCAGGGGGCAATCAGCCCCAGCATTTT.

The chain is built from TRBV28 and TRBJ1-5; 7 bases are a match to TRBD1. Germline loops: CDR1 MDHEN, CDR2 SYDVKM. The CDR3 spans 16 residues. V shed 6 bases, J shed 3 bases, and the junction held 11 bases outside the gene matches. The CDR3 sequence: CASRPATGRINQPQHF. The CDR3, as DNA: TGTGCCAGCAGACCCGCGACAGGGAGGATCAATCAGCCCCAGCATTTT.

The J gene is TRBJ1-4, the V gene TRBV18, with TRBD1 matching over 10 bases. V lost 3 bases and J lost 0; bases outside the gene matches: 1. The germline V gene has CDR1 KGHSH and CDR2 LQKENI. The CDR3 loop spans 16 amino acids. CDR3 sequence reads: CASSPGTGATNEKLFF. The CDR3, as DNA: TGTGCCAGCTCACCGGGGACAGGGGCAACTAATGAAAAACTGTTTTTT. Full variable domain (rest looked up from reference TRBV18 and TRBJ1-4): NAGVMQNPRHLVRRRGQEARLRCSPMKGHSHVYWYRQLPEEGLKFMVYLQKENIIDESGMPKERFSAEFPKEGPSILRIQQVVRGDSAAYFCASSPGTGATNEKLFFGSGTQLSVL.

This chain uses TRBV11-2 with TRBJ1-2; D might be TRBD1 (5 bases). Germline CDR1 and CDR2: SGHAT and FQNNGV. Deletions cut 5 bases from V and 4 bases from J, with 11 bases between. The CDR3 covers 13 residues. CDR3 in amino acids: CASSHDSSYGYTF. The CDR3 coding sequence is TGTGCCAGCAGCCATGACAGTTCCTATGGCTACACCTTC.

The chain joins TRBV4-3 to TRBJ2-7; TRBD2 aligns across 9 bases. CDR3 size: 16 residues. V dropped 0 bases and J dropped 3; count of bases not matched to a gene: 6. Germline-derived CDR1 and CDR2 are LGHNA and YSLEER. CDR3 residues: CASSQDHPAGGYEQYF. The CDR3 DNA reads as TGCGCCAGCAGCCAAGATCACCCAGCGGGAGGCTACGAGCAGTACTTC.

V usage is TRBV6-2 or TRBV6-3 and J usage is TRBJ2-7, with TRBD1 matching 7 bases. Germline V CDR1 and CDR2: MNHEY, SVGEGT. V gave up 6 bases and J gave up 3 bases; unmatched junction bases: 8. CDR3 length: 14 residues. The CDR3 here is CASSPRTGNYEQYF. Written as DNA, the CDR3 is TGTGCCAGCAGCCCCAGGACAGGAAACTACGAGCAGTACTTC.

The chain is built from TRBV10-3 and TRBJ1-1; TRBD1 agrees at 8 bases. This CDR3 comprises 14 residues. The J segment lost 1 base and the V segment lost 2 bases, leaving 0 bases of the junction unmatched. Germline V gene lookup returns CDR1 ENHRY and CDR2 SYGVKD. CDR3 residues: CAISEGTGNTEAFF. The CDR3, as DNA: TGTGCCATCAGTGAGGGGACAGGGAACACTGAAGCTTTCTTT.

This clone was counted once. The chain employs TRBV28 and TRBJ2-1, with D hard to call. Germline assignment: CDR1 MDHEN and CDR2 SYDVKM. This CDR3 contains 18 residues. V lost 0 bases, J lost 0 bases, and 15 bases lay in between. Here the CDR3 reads CASSLWGTALSSYNEQFF. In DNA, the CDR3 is TGTGCCAGCAGTTTATGGGGCACAGCCCTGAGCTCCTACAATGAGCAGTTCTTC.

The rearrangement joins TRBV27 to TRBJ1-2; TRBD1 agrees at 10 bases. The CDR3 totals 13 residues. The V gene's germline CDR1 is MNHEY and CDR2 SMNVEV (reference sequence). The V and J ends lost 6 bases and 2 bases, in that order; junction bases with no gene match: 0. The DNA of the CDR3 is TGTGCCAGCAGGGACAGGGGGAACTATGGCTACACCTTC. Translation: CASRDRGNYGYTF.

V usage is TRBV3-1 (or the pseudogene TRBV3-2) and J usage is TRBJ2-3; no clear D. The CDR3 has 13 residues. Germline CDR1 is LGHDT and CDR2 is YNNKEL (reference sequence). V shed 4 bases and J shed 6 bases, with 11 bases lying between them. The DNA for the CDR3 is TGTGCCAGCAGCCGTCGGTTGGAGGATACGCAGTATTTT. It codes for CASSRRLEDTQYF.

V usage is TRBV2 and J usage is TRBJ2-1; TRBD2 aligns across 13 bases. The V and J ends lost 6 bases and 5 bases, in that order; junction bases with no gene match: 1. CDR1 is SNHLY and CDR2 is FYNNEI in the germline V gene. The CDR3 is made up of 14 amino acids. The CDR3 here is CASSGLAGDNEQFF. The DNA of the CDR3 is TGTGCCAGCAGCGGACTAGCGGGAGACAATGAGCAGTTCTTC.

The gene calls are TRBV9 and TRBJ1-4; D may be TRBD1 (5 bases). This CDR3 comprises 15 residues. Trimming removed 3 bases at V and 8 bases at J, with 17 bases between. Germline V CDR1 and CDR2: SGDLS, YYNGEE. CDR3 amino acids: CASSDTVAGNEKLFF. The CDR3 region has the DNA TGTGCCAGCAGCGATACGGTGGCAGGGAACGAAAAACTGTTTTTT.

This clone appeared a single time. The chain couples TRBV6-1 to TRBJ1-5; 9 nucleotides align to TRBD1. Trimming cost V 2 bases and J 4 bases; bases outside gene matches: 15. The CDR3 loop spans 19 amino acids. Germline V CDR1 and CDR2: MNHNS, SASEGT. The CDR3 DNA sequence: TGTGCCAGCAGTGAACCCCACCGTCCGGGACAGGGCATAAATCAGCCCCAGCATTTT. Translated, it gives CASSEPHRPGQGINQPQHF.

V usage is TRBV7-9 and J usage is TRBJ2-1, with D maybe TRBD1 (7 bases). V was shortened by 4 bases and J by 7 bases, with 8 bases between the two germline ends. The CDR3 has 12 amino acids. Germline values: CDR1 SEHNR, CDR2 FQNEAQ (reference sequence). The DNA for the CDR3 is TGTGCCAGCAGCTCAGGGGGGAATGAGCAGTTCTTC. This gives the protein CASSSGGNEQFF.